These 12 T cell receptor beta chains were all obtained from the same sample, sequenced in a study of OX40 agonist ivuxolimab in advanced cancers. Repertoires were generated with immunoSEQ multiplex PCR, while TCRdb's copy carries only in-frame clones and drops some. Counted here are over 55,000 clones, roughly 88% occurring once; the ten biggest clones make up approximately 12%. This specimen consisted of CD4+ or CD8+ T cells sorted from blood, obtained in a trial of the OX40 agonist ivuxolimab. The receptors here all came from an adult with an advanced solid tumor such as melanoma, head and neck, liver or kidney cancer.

In DNA form, the CDR3 reads TGTGCCAGCAGTTCGAGTAATGAGCAGTTCTTC. This translates into CASSSSNEQFF. The chain has TRBV27 and TRBJ2-1, with D unresolved. Trimming stripped 4 bases from V and 7 bases from J, with 5 bases between. The V gene's germline CDR1 is MNHEY and CDR2 SMNVEV (reference sequence). This CDR3 comprises 11 residues.

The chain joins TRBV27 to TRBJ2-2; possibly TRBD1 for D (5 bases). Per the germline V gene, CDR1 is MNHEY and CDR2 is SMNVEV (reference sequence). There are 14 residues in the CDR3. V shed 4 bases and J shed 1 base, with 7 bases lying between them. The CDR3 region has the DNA TGTGCCAGCAGTTACAGGAGGAACACCGGGGAGCTGTTTTTT. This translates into CASSYRRNTGELFF.

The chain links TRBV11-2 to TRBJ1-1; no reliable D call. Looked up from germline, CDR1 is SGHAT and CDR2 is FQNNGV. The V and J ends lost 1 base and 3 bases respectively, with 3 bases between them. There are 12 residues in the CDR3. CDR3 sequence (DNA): TGTGCCAGCAGCTTAGGACACACTGAAGCTTTCTTT. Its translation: CASSLGHTEAFF.

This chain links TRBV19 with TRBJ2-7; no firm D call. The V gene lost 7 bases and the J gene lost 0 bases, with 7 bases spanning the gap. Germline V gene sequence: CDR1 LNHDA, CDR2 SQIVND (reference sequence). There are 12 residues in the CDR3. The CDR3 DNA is TGTGCCAGTACCGGAAGCTCCTACGAGCAGTACTTC. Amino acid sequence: CASTGSSYEQYF.

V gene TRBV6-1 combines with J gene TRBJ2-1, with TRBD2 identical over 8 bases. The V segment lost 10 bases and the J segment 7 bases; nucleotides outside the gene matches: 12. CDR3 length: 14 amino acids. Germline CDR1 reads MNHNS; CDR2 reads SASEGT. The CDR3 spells CATDRGGGRNEQFF. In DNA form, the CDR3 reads TGTGCCACCGATCGGGGCGGGGGGAGAAATGAGCAGTTCTTC.

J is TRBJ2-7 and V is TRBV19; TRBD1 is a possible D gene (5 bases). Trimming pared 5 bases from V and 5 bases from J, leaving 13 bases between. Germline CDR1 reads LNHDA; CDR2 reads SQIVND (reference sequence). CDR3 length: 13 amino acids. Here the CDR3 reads CASSPQGVHEQYF. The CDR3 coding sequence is TGTGCCAGTAGTCCCCAAGGGGTCCACGAGCAGTACTTC.

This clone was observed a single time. CDR3 protein: CASSSQLAGAPDTQYF. CDR3 nucleotides: TGTGCCAGCAGCTCCCAGCTAGCGGGAGCCCCAGATACGCAGTATTTT. The V call is TRBV7-6, the J call TRBJ2-3; 10 positions agree with TRBD2. Unmatched junction bases numbered 8, after V lost 4 bases and J lost 4 bases. Germline assignment: CDR1 SGHVS and CDR2 FNYEAQ. This CDR3 has 16 amino acids.

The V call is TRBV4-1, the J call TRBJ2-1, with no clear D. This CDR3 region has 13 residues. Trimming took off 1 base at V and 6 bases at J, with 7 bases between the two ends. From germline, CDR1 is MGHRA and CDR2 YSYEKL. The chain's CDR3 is CASSQAASNEQFF. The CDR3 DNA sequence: TGCGCCAGCAGCCAAGCGGCTTCCAATGAGCAGTTCTTC.

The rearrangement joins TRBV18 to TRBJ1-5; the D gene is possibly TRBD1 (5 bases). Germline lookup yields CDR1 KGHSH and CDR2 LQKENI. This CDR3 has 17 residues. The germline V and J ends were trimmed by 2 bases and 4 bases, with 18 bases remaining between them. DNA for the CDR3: TGTGCCAGCTCACCAGTCGGAGGGGACGGCTCAAATCAGCCCCAGCATTTT. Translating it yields CASSPVGGDGSNQPQHF.

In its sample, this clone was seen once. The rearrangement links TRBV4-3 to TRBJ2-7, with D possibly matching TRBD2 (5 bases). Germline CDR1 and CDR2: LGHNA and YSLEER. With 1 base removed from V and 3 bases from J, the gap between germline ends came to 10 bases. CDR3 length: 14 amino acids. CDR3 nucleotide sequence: TGCGCCAGCAGCCAAGGAGGGAGCCTCTACGAGCAGTACTTC. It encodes CASSQGGSLYEQYF.

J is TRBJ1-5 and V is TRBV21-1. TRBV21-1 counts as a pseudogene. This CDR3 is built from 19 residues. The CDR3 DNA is TGTGCCAGCAGCATAGGGAAATCCCCTGCAATCCTTAGCAATCAGCCCCAGCATTTT. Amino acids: CASSIGKSPAILSNQPQHF.

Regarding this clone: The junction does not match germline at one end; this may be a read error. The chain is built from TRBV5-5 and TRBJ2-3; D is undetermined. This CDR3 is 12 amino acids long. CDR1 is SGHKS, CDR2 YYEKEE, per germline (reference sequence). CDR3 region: CASSLSPRPSDF. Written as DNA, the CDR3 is TGTGCCAGCAGCTTGTCTCCGCGCCCGTCGGATTTT.